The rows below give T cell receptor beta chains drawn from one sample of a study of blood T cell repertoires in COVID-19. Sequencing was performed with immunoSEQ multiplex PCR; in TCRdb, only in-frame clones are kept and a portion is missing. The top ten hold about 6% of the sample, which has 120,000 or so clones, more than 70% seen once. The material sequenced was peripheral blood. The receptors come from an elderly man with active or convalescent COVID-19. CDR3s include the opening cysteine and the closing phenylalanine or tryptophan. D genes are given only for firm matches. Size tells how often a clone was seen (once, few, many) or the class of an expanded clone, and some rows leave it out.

CASSLTRVTGYEQYF	TGTGCCAGCAGCCTAACCCGGGTGACCGGATACGAGCAGTACTTC	-	TRBV7-8	TRBJ2-7	-
CASSTGGASVQYF	TGTGCCAGCAGTACCGGAGGGGCTAGCGTGCAGTACTTC	-	TRBV6-2/TRBV6-3	TRBJ2-7	-
CASSPPAGGSGNTIYF	TGTGCCAGCTCACCCCCAGCAGGGGGCTCTGGAAACACCATATATTTT	-	TRBV18	TRBJ1-3	TRBD1
CASSPPGLNEQYF	TGTGCCAGCAGCCCCCCCGGTCTCAACGAGCAGTACTTC	-	TRBV6-5	TRBJ2-7	-
CASSSLGTGGRETQYF	TGTGCCAGCAGCTCCTTAGGGACAGGGGGCCGGGAGACCCAGTACTTC	-	TRBV7-3	TRBJ2-5	TRBD1
CASTPMGGSTDTQYF	TGTGCCAGCACCCCGATGGGGGGGAGCACAGATACGCAGTATTTT	-	TRBV27	TRBJ2-3	TRBD2
CASMGLDTGELFF	TGTGCCAGCATGGGGCTCGACACCGGGGAGCTGTTTTTT	-	TRBV25-1	TRBJ2-2	-
CASNPQGSSYEQYF	TGTGCCAGCAACCCACAGGGTTCCTCCTACGAGCAGTACTTC	-	TRBV6-5	TRBJ2-7	-
CASSPTTGGYEQYF	TGTGCCAGCTCACCTACTACAGGGGGCTACGAGCAGTACTTC	once	TRBV18	TRBJ2-7	TRBD1
CASSPLGDRYFDNEQFF	TGTGCCAGCAGCCCCCTGGGAGACAGGTATTTTGACAATGAGCAGTTCTTC	once	TRBV9	TRBJ2-1	-
CASSQDQWGGREQYF	TGTGCCAGCAGCCAAGATCAATGGGGGGGTCGGGAGCAGTACTTC	-	TRBV3-1/TRBV3-2	TRBJ2-7	TRBD2
CASRSGTVNTEAFF	TGTGCCAGCAGATCCGGGACAGTGAACACTGAAGCTTTCTTT	few	TRBV7-9	TRBJ1-1	TRBD1
CASSYRNPGVGTEAFF	TGTGCCAGCAGTTACAGAAACCCAGGGGTAGGCACTGAAGCTTTCTTT	-	TRBV6-6	TRBJ1-1	-
CASSLLGQSGNGNTIYF	TGTGCCAGCAGTTTACTCGGGCAGTCGGGGAACGGAAACACCATATATTTT	-	TRBV28	TRBJ1-3	-
CASTPFGTGQETQYF	TGTGCCAGCACCCCCTTCGGAACGGGGCAAGAGACCCAGTACTTC	-	TRBV6-5	TRBJ2-5	-
CASSEPDSNNSPLHF	TGTGCCAGCAGTGAACCGGACAGCAATAATTCACCCCTCCACTTT	-	TRBV25-1	TRBJ1-6	-
CASRLTTGEQFF	TGTGCCAGCAGGCTTACTACAGGGGAGCAGTTCTTC	-	TRBV27	TRBJ2-1	-
CASSIGREAIQYF	TGTGCCAGTAGTATTGGTAGGGAGGCCATTCAGTACTTC	-	TRBV19	TRBJ2-4	-
CASSRGLAGADTQYF	TGTGCCAGCAGCCGGGGACTAGCGGGGGCAGATACGCAGTATTTT	-	TRBV6-5	TRBJ2-3	TRBD2
CASSSTANYGYTF	TGTGCCAGCAGCTCTACAGCTAACTATGGCTACACCTTC	few	TRBV7-9	TRBJ1-2	-
CASSRSQGHSNYGYTF	TGTGCCAGCAGCCGATCACAGGGACATTCTAACTATGGCTACACCTTC	-	TRBV16	TRBJ1-2	-
CASSLVREGYQPQHF	TGTGCCAGCAGCTTAGTCAGGGAGGGATATCAGCCCCAGCATTTT	-	TRBV7-2	TRBJ1-5	-
CASSLLGVSTDTQYF	TGCGCCAGCAGCTTGCTGGGAGTGAGCACAGATACGCAGTATTTT	once	TRBV5-1	TRBJ2-3	-
CASSPPRGQGSGGYTF	TGTGCCAGCTCACCGCCGAGGGGACAGGGATCAGGTGGCTACACCTTC	-	TRBV18	TRBJ1-2	TRBD1